The 3 T cell receptor beta chains in this list originate from one sample, sequenced in a study of long-term antiretroviral therapy in people with HIV. Researchers report immunoSEQ v3.0 was run at survey level. Profiled with immunoSEQ multiplex PCR; TCRdb holds only in-frame clones, not every one. The sample has some 40,000 clones, roughly 90% seen once; the top ten hold 4% to 4.5%. The material was unsorted PBMCs, obtained 1.2 years after starting antiretroviral therapy. Receptor source: a woman aged 50 to 65 with HIV.

The chain joins TRBV29-1 to TRBJ2-2; D may correspond to TRBD1 or TRBD2 (6 bases each). Trimming removed 6 bases at V and 5 bases at J, with 13 bases between. This CDR3 spans 13 amino acids. Germline-derived CDR1 and CDR2 are SQVTM and ANQGSEA. The CDR3: CSVMVGGTGELFF. The CDR3 DNA reads as TGCAGCGTGATGGTAGGGGGGACCGGGGAGCTGTTTTTT.

This CDR3 reads CASSLAGTSTDTQYF. The CDR3 DNA is TGTGCCAGCAGCTTAGCCGGGACTAGCACAGATACGCAGTATTTT. The chain carries TRBV11-2 and TRBJ2-3; the D gene is possibly TRBD2 (6 bases). Trimming cost V 1 base and J 0 bases, with 8 bases left between them. The V gene's germline CDR1 is SGHAT and CDR2 FQNNGV. The CDR3 extends over 15 amino acids.

The CDR3 nucleotides read TGTGCCAGCAGCGTCACGAATAACTATGGCTACACCTTC. This codes for CASSVTNNYGYTF. V usage is TRBV9 and J usage is TRBJ1-2; no reliable D call. The CDR3 contains 13 residues. V was pared by 2 bases and J by 1 base, with 6 bases between. Germline V lookup: CDR1 SGDLS, CDR2 YYNGEE. The full variable domain, completed using reference TRBV9 and TRBJ1-2, is DSGVTQTPKHLITATGQRVTLRCSPRSGDLSVYWYQQSLDQGLQFLIQYYNGEERAKGNILERFSAQQFPDLHSELNLSSLELGDSALYFCASSVTNNYGYTFGSGTRLTVV.